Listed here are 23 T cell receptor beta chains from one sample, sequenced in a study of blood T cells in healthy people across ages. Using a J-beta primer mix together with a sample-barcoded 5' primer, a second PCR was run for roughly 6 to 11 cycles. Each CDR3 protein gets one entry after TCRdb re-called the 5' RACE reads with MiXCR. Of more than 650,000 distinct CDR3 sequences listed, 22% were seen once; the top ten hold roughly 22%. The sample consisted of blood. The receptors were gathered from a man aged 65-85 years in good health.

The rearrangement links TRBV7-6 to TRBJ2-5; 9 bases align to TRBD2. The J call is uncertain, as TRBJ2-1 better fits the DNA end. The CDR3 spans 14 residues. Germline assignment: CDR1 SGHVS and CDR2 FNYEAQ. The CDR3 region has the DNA TGTGCCAGCAGCTTAAAAGCGGGGGGCAATGAGCAGTTCTTC. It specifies CASSLKAGGNEQFF.

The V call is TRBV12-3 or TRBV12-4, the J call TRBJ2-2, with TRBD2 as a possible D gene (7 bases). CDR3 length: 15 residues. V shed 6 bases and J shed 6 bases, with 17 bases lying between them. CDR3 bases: TGTGCCAGCAGCCCTATCGGGGGGCGTGCCGGGGAGCTGTTTTTT. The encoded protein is CASSPIGGRAGELFF.

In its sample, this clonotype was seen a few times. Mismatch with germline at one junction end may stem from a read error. The CDR3: CASSELGQEYRSGNIIYF. In nucleotides, the CDR3 is TGTGCCAGCAGTGAACTGGGACAGGAATATCGATCTGGAAACATCATATATTTT. J is TRBJ1-3 and V is TRBV2; TRBD1 agrees at 8 bases. The CDR3 is 18 amino acids. CDR1 and CDR2 from the germline V gene are SNHLY and FYNNEI.

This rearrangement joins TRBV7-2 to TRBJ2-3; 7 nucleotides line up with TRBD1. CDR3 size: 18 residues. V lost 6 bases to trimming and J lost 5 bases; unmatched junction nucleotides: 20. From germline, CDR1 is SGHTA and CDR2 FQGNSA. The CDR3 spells CASSLRDRTYLGKDTQYF. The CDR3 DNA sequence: TGTGCCAGCAGTCTCCGGGACAGAACCTACCTCGGGAAAGATACGCAGTATTTT.

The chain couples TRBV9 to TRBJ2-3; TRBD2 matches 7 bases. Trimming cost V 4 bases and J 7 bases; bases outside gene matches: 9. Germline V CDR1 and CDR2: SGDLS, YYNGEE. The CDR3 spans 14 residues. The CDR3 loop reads CASSPLGTTNTQYF. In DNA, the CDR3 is TGTGCCAGCAGCCCACTCGGGACTACCAATACGCAGTATTTT. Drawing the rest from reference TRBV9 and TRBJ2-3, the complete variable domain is DSGVTQTPKHLITATGQRVTLRCSPRSGDLSVYWYQQSLDQGLQFLIQYYNGEERAKGNILERFSAQQFPDLHSELNLSSLELGDSALYFCASSPLGTTNTQYFGPGTRLTVL.

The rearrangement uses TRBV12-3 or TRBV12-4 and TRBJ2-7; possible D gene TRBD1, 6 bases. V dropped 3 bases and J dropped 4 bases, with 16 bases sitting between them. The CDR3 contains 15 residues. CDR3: CASSLTGIAPYEQYF. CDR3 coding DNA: TGTGCCAGCAGTTTGACAGGAATTGCGCCTTACGAGCAGTACTTC.

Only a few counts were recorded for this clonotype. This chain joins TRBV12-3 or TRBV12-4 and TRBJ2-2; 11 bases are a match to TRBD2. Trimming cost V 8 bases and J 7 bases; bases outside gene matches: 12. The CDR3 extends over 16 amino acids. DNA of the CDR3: TGTGCCAGCGATAATAGCGGGGGGGCCGAGGACGGGGAGCTGTTTTTT. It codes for CASDNSGGAEDGELFF.

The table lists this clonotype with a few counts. The CDR3 here is CASSLAASGSSTDTQYF. CDR3 sequence (DNA): TGTGCCAGCAGCTTGGCCGCCAGTGGATCTAGCACAGATACGCAGTATTTT. The chain has TRBV5-6 and TRBJ2-3; unclear D gene. V was shortened by 0 bases and J by 0 bases, with 14 bases between the two germline ends. Germline V gene lookup returns CDR1 SGHDT and CDR2 YYEEEE. The CDR3 is 17 residues long.

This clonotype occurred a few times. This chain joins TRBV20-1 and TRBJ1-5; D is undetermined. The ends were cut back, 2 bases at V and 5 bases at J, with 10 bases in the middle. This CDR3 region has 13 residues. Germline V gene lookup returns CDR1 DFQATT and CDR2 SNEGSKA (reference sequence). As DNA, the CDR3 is TGCAGTGCTAGAAACTCGGCGTATCAGCCCCAGCATTTT. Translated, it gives CSARNSAYQPQHF.

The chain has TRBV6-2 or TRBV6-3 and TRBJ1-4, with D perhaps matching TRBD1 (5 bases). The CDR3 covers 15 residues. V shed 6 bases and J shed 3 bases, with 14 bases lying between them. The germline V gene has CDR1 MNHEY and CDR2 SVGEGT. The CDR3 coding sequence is TGTGCCAGCAGATCCTCCGGGACGGCTAATGAAAAACTGTTTTTT. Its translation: CASRSSGTANEKLFF.

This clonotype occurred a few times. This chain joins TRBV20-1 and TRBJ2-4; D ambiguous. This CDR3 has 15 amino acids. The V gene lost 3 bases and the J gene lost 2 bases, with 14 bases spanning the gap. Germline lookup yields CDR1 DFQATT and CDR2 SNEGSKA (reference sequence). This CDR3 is CSARATPSTKNIQYF. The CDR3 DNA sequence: TGCAGTGCTAGGGCCACTCCCTCGACCAAAAACATTCAGTACTTC.

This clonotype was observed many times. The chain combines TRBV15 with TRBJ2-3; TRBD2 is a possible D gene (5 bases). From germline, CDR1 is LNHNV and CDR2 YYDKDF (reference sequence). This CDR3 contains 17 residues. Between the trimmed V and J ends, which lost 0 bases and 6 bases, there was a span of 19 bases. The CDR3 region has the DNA TGTGCCACCAGCAGAGATCGGTTACGGCGGGTCGCGGATACGCAGTATTTT. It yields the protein CATSRDRLRRVADTQYF.

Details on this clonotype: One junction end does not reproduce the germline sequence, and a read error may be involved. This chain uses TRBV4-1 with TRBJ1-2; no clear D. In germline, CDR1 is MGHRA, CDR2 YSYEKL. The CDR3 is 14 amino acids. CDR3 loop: CTSSQDLIRSGYTF. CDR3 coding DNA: TGCACCAGCAGCCAAGATCTTATACGTAGTGGCTACACCTTC.

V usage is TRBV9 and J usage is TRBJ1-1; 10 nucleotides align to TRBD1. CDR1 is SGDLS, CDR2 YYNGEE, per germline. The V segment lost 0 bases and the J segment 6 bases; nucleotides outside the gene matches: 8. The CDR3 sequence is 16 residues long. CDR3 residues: CASSVVGTGVSAEAFF. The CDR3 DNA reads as TGTGCCAGCAGCGTAGTAGGGACAGGGGTTTCGGCTGAAGCTTTCTTT.

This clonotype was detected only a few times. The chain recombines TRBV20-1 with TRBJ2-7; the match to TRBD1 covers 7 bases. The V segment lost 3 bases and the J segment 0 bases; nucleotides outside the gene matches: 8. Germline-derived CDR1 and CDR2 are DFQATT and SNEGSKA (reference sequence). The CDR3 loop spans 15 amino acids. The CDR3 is CSAREPRQGSYEQYF. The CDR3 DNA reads TGCAGTGCTAGGGAGCCCCGACAGGGCTCCTACGAGCAGTACTTC.

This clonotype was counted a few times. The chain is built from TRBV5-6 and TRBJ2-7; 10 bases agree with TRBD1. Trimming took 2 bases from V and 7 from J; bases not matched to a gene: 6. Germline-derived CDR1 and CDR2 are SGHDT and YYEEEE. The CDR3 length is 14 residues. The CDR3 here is CASSLPDRGREQYF. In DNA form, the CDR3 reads TGTGCCAGCAGCTTACCCGACAGGGGGCGTGAGCAGTACTTC.

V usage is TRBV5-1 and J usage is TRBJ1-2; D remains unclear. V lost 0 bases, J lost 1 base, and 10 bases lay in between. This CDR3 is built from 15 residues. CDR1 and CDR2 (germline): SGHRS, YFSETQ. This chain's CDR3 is CASSLGRTHNYGYTF. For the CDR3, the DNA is TGCGCCAGCAGCTTGGGACGGACCCATAACTATGGCTACACCTTC.

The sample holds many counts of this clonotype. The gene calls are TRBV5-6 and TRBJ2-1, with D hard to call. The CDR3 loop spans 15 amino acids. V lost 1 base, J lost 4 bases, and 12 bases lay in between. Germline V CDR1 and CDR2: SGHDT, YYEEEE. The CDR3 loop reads CASSLSASGYNEQFF. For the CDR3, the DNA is TGTGCCAGCAGCTTGTCCGCTAGTGGGTACAATGAGCAGTTCTTC.

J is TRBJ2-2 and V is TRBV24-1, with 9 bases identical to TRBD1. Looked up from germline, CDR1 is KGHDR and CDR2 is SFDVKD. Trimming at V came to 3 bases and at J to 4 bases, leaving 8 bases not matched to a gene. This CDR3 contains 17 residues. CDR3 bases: TGTGCCACCAGTGATCCGGGACAGGGTTTGCCCACCGGGGAGCTGTTTTTT. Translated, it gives CATSDPGQGLPTGELFF.

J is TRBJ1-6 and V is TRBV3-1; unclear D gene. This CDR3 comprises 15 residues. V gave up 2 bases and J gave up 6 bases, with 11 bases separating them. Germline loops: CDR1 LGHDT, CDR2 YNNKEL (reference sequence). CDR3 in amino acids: CASSQSLGLNSPLHF. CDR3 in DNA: TGTGCCAGCAGCCAATCCCTGGGCCTTAATTCACCCCTCCACTTT.

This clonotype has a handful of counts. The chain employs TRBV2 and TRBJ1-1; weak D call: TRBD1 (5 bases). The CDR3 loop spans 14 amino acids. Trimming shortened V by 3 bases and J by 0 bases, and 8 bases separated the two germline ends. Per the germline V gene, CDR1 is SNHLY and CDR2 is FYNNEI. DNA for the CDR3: TGTGCCAGCAGTGAGGGGGAGATGAACACTGAAGCTTTCTTT. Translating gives CASSEGEMNTEAFF.

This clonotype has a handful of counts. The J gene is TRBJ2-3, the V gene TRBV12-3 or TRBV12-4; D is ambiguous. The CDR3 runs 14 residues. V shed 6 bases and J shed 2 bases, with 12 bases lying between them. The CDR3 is CASRPASATDTQYF. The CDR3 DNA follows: TGTGCCAGCAGGCCCGCGTCCGCCACAGATACGCAGTATTTT.

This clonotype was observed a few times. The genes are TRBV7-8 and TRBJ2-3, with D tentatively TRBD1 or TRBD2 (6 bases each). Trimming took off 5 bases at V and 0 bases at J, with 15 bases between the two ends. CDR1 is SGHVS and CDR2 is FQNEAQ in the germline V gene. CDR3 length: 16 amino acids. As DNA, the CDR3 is TGTGCCAGCAGCCAAAGGGGGGTCCGTAGCACAGATACGCAGTATTTT. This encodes CASSQRGVRSTDTQYF.